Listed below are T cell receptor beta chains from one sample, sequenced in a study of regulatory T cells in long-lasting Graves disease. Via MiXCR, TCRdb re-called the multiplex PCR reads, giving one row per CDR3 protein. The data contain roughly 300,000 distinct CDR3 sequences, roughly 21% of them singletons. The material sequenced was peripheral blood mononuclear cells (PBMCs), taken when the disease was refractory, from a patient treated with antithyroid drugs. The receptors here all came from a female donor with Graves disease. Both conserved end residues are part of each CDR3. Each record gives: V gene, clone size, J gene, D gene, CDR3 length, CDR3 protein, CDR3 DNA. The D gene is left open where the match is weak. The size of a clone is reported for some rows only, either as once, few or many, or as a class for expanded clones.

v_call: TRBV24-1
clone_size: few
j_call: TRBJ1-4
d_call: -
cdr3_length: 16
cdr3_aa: CATSDSHAGINEKLFF
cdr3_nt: TGTGCCACCAGTGATTCCCACGCGGGCATTAATGAAAAACTGTTTTTT

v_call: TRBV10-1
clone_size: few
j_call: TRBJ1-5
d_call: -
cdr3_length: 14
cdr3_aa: CASSSGSSNQPQHF
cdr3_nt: TGCGCCAGCAGCTCAGGGTCCTCGAATCAGCCCCAGCATTTT

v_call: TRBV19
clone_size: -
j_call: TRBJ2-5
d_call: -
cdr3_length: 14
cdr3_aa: CASSSNSQGETQYF
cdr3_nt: TGTGCCAGTAGTTCCAACTCTCAGGGAGAGACCCAGTACTTC

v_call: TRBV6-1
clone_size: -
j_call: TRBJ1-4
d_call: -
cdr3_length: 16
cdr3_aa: CASRQLRLGPNEKLFF
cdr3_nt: TGTGCCAGCAGACAACTGCGCCTGGGCCCTAATGAAAAACTGTTTTTT

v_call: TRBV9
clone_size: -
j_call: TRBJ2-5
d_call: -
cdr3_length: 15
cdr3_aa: CASSTSGVEQETQYF
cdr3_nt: TGTGCCAGCAGCACGAGTGGGGTGGAACAAGAGACCCAGTACTTC

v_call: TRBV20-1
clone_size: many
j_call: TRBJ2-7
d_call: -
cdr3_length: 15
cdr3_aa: CSARDWQGRSYEQYF
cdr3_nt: TGCAGTGCTAGAGATTGGCAGGGGCGATCCTACGAGCAGTACTTC

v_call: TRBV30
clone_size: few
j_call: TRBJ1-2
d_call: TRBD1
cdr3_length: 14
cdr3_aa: CAWRGDRAHYGYTF
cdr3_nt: TGTGCCTGGAGGGGTGACAGGGCCCACTATGGCTACACCTTC

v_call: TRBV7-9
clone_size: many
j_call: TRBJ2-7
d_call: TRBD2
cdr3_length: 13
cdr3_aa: CASSLTSVNEQYF
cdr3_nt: TGTGCCAGCAGCTTGACTAGCGTTAACGAGCAGTACTTC

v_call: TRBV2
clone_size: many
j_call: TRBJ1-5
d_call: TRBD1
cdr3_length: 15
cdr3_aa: CASRRQGGSNQPQHF
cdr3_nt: TGTGCCAGCAGGAGACAGGGAGGTAGCAATCAGCCCCAGCATTTT

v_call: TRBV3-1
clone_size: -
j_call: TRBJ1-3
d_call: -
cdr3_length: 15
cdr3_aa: CASSPRAYSGNTIYF
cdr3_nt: TGTGCCAGCAGCCCCAGGGCATACTCTGGAAACACCATATATTTT

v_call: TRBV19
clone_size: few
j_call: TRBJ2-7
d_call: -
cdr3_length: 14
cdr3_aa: CASSQSERAYEQYF
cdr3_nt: TGTGCCAGTAGTCAGAGTGAACGGGCCTACGAGCAGTACTTC

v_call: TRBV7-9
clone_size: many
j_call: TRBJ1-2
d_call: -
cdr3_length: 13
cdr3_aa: CASSLSGGLGYTF
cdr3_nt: TGTGCCAGCAGCTTATCCGGGGGACTTGGCTACACCTTC

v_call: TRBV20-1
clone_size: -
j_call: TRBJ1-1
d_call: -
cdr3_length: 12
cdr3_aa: CSAFTENTEAFF
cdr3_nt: TGCAGTGCTTTTACAGAGAACACTGAAGCTTTCTTT

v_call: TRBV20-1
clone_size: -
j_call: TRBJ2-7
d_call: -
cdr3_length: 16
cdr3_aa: CSARDGLGLLGYEQYF
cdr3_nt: TGCAGTGCTAGAGATGGGCTAGGGTTATTAGGTTACGAGCAGTACTTC

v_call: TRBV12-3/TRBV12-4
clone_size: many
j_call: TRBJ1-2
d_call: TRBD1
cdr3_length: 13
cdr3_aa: CASSFSGGIGYTF
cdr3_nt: TGTGCCAGCAGTTTTTCAGGGGGAATTGGCTACACCTTC

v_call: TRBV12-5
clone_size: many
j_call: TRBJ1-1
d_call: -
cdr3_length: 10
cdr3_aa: CAIRSTEAFF
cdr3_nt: TGTGCTATCCGGTCGACTGAAGCTTTCTTT

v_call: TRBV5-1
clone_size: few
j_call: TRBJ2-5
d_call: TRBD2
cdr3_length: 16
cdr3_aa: CASSFGTSEYQETQYF
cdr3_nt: TGCGCCAGCAGCTTCGGGACTAGCGAGTACCAAGAGACCCAGTACTTC

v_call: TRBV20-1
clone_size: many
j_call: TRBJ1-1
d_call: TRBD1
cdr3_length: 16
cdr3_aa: CSARDRDRGRVTEAFF
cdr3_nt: TGCAGTGCTAGAGACCGGGACAGGGGGCGAGTAACTGAAGCTTTCTTT

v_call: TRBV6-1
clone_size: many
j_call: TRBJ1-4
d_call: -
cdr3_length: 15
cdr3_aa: CASSDREITYEKLFF
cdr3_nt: TGTGCCAGCAGTGACCGGGAGATAACGTATGAAAAACTGTTTTTT

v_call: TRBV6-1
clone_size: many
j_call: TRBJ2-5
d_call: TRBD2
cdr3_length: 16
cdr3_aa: CASRLAGGRYQETQYF
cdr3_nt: TGTGCCAGCAGACTAGCGGGGGGGCGGTACCAAGAGACCCAGTACTTC

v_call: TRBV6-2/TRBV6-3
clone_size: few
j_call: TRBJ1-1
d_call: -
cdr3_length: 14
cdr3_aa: CASSYGLGAREAFF
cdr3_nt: TGTGCCAGCAGTTACGGCTTGGGGGCGCGTGAAGCTTTCTTT

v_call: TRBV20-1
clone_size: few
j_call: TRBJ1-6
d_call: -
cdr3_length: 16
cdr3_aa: CSATSPDRLYNSPLHF
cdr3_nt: TGCAGTGCTACTTCGCCAGACAGGCTTTATAATTCACCCCTCCACTTT

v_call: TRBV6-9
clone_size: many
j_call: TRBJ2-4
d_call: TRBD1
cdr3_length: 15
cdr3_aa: CASSYSGRGSNIQYF
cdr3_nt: TGTGCCAGCAGTTACTCCGGCAGGGGGTCGAACATTCAGTACTTC

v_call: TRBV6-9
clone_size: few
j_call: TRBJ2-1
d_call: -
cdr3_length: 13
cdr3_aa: CASSYRGYNEQFF
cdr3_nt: TGTGCCAGCAGTTACCGGGGGTACAATGAGCAGTTCTTC

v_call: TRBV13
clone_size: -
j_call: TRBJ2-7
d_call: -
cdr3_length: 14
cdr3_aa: CASTDGRGSYEQYF
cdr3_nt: TGTGCCAGCACCGACGGACGAGGCTCCTACGAGCAGTACTTC

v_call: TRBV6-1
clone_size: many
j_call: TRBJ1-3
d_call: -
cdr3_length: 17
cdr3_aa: CASLGYMEEILRNTIYF
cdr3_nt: TGTGCCAGCCTTGGGTATATGGAGGAAATCTTGAGAAACACCATATATTTT

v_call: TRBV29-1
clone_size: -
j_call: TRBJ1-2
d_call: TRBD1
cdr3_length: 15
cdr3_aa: CSVPGARGHTYGYTF
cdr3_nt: TGCAGCGTCCCAGGGGCCAGGGGGCATACCTATGGCTACACCTTC

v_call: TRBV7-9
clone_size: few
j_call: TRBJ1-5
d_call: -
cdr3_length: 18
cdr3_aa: CASSLAPIGQPKNQPQHF
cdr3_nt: TGTGCCAGCAGCTTAGCCCCTATTGGACAGCCTAAAAATCAGCCCCAGCATTTT

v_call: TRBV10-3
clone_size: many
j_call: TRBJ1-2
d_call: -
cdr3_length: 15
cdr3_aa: CAISEFGQSHYGYTF
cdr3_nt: TGTGCCATCAGTGAGTTCGGACAGTCCCACTATGGCTACACCTTC

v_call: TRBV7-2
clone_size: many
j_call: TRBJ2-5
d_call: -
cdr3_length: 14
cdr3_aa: CASSLAHPQETQYF
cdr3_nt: TGTGCCAGCAGCTTAGCCCACCCCCAAGAGACCCAGTACTTC

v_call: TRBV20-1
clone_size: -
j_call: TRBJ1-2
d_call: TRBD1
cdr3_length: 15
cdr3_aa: CSARDKTGSGLGYTF
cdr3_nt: TGCAGTGCTAGAGATAAGACAGGGTCAGGCCTTGGCTACACCTTC

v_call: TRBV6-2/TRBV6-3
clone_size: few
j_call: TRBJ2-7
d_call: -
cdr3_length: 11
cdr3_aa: CASATYIEQYF
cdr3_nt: TGTGCCAGCGCCACCTATATTGAGCAGTACTTC

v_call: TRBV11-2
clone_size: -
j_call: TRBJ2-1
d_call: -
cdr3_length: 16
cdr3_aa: CASSSQTRGLRNEQFF
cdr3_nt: TGTGCCAGCAGCTCCCAGACACGGGGTCTGAGAAATGAGCAGTTCTTC

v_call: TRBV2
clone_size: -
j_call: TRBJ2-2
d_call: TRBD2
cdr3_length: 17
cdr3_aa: CASSVGGGVANTGELFF
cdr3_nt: TGTGCCAGCAGTGTTGGCGGGGGGGTAGCGAACACCGGGGAGCTGTTTTTT

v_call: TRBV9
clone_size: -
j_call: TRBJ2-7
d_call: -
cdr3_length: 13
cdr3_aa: CASSVRAWGEQYF
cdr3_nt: TGTGCCAGCAGCGTACGGGCGTGGGGCGAGCAGTACTTC

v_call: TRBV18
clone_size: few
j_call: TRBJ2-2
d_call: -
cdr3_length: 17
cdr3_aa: CASSPLWERGPTGELFF
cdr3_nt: TGTGCCAGCTCACCCCTCTGGGAGAGGGGCCCCACCGGGGAGCTGTTTTTT

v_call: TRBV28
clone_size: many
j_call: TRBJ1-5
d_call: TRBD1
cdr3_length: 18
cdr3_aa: CASRAIGQGAGRNQPQHF
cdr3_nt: TGTGCCAGCAGAGCCATCGGACAGGGGGCTGGTCGGAATCAGCCCCAGCATTTT

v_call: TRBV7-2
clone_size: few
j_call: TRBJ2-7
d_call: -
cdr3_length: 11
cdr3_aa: CASNQMYEQYF
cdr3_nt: TGTGCCAGCAATCAAATGTACGAGCAGTACTTC

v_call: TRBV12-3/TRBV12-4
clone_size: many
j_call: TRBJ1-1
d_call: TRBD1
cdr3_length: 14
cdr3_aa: CASLTPTGDTEAFF
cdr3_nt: TGTGCCAGCCTAACGCCCACAGGGGACACTGAAGCTTTCTTT

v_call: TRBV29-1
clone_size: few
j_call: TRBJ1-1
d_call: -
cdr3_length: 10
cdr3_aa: CSVVGVEAFF
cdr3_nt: TGCAGCGTTGTAGGGGTTGAAGCTTTCTTT

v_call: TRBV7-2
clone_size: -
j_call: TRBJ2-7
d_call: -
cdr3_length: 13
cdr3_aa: CASSLVYGAEQYF
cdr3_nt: TGTGCCAGCAGCTTAGTATACGGTGCCGAGCAGTACTTC

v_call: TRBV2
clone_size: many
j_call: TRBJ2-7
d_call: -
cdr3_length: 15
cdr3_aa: CASSLRQTSLYEQYF
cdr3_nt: TGTGCCAGCAGCCTTCGACAGACCAGTCTCTACGAGCAGTACTTC

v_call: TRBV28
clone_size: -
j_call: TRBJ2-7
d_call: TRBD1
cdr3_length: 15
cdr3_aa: CASAQRDRGGHEQYF
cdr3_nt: TGTGCCAGCGCTCAACGGGACAGGGGAGGTCACGAGCAGTACTTC

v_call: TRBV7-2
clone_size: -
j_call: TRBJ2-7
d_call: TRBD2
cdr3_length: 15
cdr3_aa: CASSETSGDTYEQYF
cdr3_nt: TGTGCCAGCAGCGAAACTAGCGGGGATACCTACGAGCAGTACTTC

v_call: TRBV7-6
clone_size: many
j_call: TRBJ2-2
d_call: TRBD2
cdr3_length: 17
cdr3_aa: CASSLSSAGGSTGELFF
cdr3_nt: TGTGCCAGCAGCTTAAGCTCGGCGGGAGGCTCCACCGGGGAGCTGTTTTTT

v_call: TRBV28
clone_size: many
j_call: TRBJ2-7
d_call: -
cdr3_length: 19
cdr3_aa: CASSPSQWLVWGGTYEQYF
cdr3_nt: TGTGCCAGCAGCCCTAGCCAGTGGCTGGTGTGGGGCGGGACCTACGAGCAGTACTTC

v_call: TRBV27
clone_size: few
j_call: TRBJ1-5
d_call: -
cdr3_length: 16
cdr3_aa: CASSLEGDKGKQPQHF
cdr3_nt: TGTGCCAGCAGTTTGGAGGGGGACAAAGGAAAGCAGCCCCAGCATTTT

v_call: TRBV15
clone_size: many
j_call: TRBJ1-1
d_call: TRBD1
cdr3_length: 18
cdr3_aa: CATSREGTGGLINAEAFF
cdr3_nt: TGTGCCACCAGCAGAGAAGGGACAGGGGGTCTCATCAACGCTGAAGCTTTCTTT

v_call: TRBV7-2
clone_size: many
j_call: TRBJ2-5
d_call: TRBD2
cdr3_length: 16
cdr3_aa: CASSFPSGGPTETQYF
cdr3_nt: TGTGCCAGCAGCTTCCCTAGCGGGGGGCCGACAGAGACCCAGTACTTC

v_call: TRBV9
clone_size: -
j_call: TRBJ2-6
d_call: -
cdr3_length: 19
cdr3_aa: CASSVDARGDGSGANVLTF
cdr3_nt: TGTGCCAGCAGCGTAGATGCGAGGGGGGACGGCTCTGGGGCCAACGTCCTGACTTTC

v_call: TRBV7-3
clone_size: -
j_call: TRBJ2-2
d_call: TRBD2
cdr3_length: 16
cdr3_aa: CASSLTGTTNTGELFF
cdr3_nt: TGTGCCAGCAGCTTAACTGGGACTACAAACACCGGGGAGCTGTTTTTT

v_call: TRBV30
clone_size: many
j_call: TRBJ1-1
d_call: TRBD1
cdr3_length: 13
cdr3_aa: CAWSQDRVTEAFF
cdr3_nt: TGTGCCTGGAGCCAGGACAGGGTCACTGAAGCTTTCTTT

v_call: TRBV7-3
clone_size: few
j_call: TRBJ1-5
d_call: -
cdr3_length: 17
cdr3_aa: CASSPPSPGAINQPQHF
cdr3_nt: TGTGCCAGCAGCCCACCTTCCCCAGGGGCCATCAATCAGCCCCAGCATTTT

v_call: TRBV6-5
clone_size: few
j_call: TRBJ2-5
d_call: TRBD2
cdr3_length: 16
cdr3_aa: CASSYSGGGRQETQYF
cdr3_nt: TGTGCCAGCAGTTACAGCGGGGGGGGGAGGCAAGAGACCCAGTACTTC

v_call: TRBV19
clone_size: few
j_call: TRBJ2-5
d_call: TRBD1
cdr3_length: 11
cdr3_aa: CASGTEETQYF
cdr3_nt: TGTGCCAGTGGGACAGAAGAGACCCAGTACTTC

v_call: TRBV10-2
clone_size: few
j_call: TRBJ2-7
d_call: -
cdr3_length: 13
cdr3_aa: CASSARGRYEQYF
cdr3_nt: TGCGCCAGCAGTGCAAGGGGCAGGTACGAGCAGTACTTC

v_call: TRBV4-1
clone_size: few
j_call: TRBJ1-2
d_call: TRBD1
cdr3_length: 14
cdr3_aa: CASSQGQGALGYTF
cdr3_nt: TGCGCCAGCAGCCAGGGACAGGGGGCGTTGGGCTACACCTTC

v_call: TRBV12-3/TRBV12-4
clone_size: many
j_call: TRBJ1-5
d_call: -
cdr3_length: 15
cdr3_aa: CASSWGYRVGQPQHF
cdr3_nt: TGTGCCAGCAGTTGGGGATACAGGGTGGGACAGCCCCAGCATTTT